The 26 T cell receptor beta chains in this list originate from one sample, sequenced in a study of vaccination and CD4 T cells after COVID-19 (dated by TCRdb to between 2021 and 2022). Receptor libraries were prepared by PCR. Sequencing was performed on an Illumina iSeq 100. At the Johns Hopkins FTIC core, DNA from the cultured CD4+ T cells underwent TCR sequencing with the Oncomine TCR Beta short-read assay. The raw public reads went through TCRdb reprocessing: fastp at Q25, MiXCR clone calling, in-frame beta chains kept. Records with the same CDR3 protein are collapsed into one entry carrying the most frequent genes and DNA. Within this sample are over 20,000 distinct CDR3 sequences, with roughly 33% of them counted one time only. Together, the top ten hold less than 4% of the sample. The time point label for this specimen denotes: late sampling 161 to 241 days after vaccination in a few convalescent patients. The sample's treatment or condition, from its label and the paper: 10-day PBMC culture with coronavirus spike peptide pools or control peptides (ViraFEST assay).

The antigens these receptors bind are not known. Sequencing was performed on CD4+ T cells from blood, cultured in vitro, taken about 7 months after SARS-CoV-2 vaccination. These receptor sequences come from a human donor who had recovered from COVID-19.

This clonotype counts as medium-sized. V and J are TRBV20-1 and TRBJ1-2; no firm D call. CDR3 size: 10 residues. CDR1 is DFQATT, CDR2 SNEGSKA, per germline (reference sequence). V dropped 6 bases and J dropped 6 bases, with 8 bases sitting between them. CDR3 sequence reads: CSALRHGYTF. The CDR3 DNA is TGCAGTGCCTTGCGGCATGGCTACACCTTC.

The chain is built from TRBV15 and TRBJ2-7; D remains unclear. There are 18 residues in the CDR3. CDR1 and CDR2 (germline): LNHNV, YYDKDF (reference sequence). The germline V and J ends were trimmed by 0 bases and 0 bases, with 18 bases remaining between them. CDR3 sequence: CATSRDRIVGGLSYEQYF. The CDR3 nucleotides read TGTGCCACCAGCAGAGATCGGATCGTAGGCGGCCTCTCCTACGAGCAGTACTTC.

The V gene is TRBV20-1, the J gene TRBJ2-5, with D perhaps matching TRBD1 (5 bases). Between the trimmed V and J ends, which lost 0 bases and 2 bases, there was a span of 7 bases. Germline CDR1 reads DFQATT; CDR2 reads SNEGSKA (reference sequence). There are 13 residues in the CDR3. CDR3: CSARETGQETQYF. The CDR3 DNA is TGCAGTGCTAGAGAAACAGGACAAGAGACCCAGTACTTC.

V and J are TRBV20-1 and TRBJ2-1; D remains ambiguous. The CDR3 totals 16 residues. Trimming pared 6 bases from V and 0 bases from J, leaving 18 bases between. Germline V gene sequence: CDR1 DFQATT, CDR2 SNEGSKA (reference sequence). CDR3 in amino acids: CSATMTGSSSYNEQFF. CDR3 in DNA: TGCAGTGCCACAATGACCGGGTCAAGCTCCTACAATGAGCAGTTCTTC.

The sample holds a few counts of this clonotype. This chain connects TRBV6-1 to TRBJ2-1; D is ambiguous. The CDR3 spans 10 residues. The V gene's germline CDR1 is MNHNS and CDR2 SASEGT. The V end was cut by 7 bases, the J end by 13 bases, with 11 bases between. Here the CDR3 DNA reads TGTGCCAGCACTTGGATTAAACAGTTCTTC. It translates to CASTWIKQFF.

This clonotype occurred a few times. V usage is TRBV20-1 and J usage is TRBJ2-1; a possible D gene is TRBD2 (6 bases). CDR1 is DFQATT and CDR2 is SNEGSKA in the germline V gene (reference sequence). V gave up 5 bases and J gave up 8 bases, with 10 bases separating them. The CDR3 sequence is 11 residues long. The CDR3 nucleotides are TGCAGTGCTTGGGACTTCGATGAGCAGTTCTTC. Translated, it gives CSAWDFDEQFF.

The V and J genes are TRBV20-1 and TRBJ2-2; 12 nucleotides agree with TRBD2. V lost 6 bases to trimming and J lost 5 bases; unmatched junction nucleotides: 10. The CDR3 spans 16 residues. Germline CDR1 DFQATT, CDR2 SNEGSKA (reference sequence). The DNA for the CDR3 is TGCAGTGCAAAGCCTAGCGGGAGGGCTTGGACCGGGGAGCTGTTTTTT. Translated, it gives CSAKPSGRAWTGELFF.

The J gene is TRBJ1-2, the V gene TRBV28; possible D gene TRBD1, 6 bases. This CDR3 is 14 amino acids long. Trimming stripped 5 bases from V and 8 bases from J, with 18 bases between. Germline CDR1 is MDHEN and CDR2 is SYDVKM. Here the CDR3 DNA reads TGTGCCAGCAGTCCACAAAGACGGACAGCGGGCTACACCTTC. Translation gives CASSPQRRTAGYTF.

This rearrangement joins TRBV28 to TRBJ2-1; 8 nucleotides line up with TRBD1. V trimming: 4 bases; J trimming: 2 bases; junction bases outside the gene matches: 7. The length of the CDR3 is 16 residues. Germline lookup yields CDR1 MDHEN and CDR2 SYDVKM. The DNA for the CDR3 is TGTGCCAGCAGTTCCTGGGACAGGTTCGCCTACAATGAGCAGTTCTTC. It yields the protein CASSSWDRFAYNEQFF. The full variable domain, completed using reference TRBV28 and TRBJ2-1, is DVKVTQSSRYLVKRTGEKVFLECVQDMDHENMFWYRQDPGLGLRLIYFSYDVKMKEKGDIPEGYSVSREKKERFSLILESASTNQTSMYLCASSSWDRFAYNEQFFGPGTRLTVL.

This chain joins TRBV19 and TRBJ2-7; D is ambiguous. The V gene lost 5 bases and the J gene lost 2 bases, with 13 bases spanning the gap. Germline V lookup: CDR1 LNHDA, CDR2 SQIVND (reference sequence). This CDR3 is 14 amino acids long. CDR3 bases: TGTGCCAGTAGTCCCCCTCGGTTGCCCTACGAGCAGTACTTC. Amino acids: CASSPPRLPYEQYF. The variable domain in full, with the rest retrieved from reference TRBV19 and TRBJ2-7, is DGGITQSPKYLFRKEGQNVTLSCEQNLNHDAMYWYRQDPGQGLRLIYYSQIVNDFQKGDIAEGYSVSREKKESFPLTVTSAQKNPTAFYLCASSPPRLPYEQYFGPGTRLTVT.

This chain joins TRBV20-1 and TRBJ1-1; a possible D gene is TRBD1 (5 bases). Germline-derived CDR1 and CDR2 are DFQATT and SNEGSKA (reference sequence). Deletions cut 1 base from V and 4 bases from J, with 13 bases between. CDR3 length equals 14 residues. CDR3 amino acids: CSARGEGYPTEAFF. The CDR3, as DNA: TGCAGTGCTAGAGGTGAGGGGTACCCCACTGAAGCTTTCTTT.

This clonotype has only a few counts. The chain employs TRBV10-3 and TRBJ2-5; 13 nucleotides match TRBD2. Per germline, CDR1 ENHRY and CDR2 SYGVKD. The CDR3 spans 17 residues. Trimming cost V 4 bases and J 2 bases; bases outside gene matches: 7. This CDR3 is CAISAGGLAGIQETQYF. Here the CDR3 DNA reads TGTGCCATCAGTGCTGGGGGACTAGCGGGGATACAAGAGACCCAGTACTTC.

This clonotype was counted a few times. The chain is built from TRBV27 and TRBJ2-7; TRBD2 agrees at 11 bases. The J segment lost 3 bases and the V segment lost 0 bases, leaving 10 bases of the junction unmatched. Germline V gene data show CDR1 as MNHEY and CDR2 as SMNVEV (reference sequence). The CDR3 loop spans 18 amino acids. The CDR3 protein is CASSLSPPLAGGGYEQYF. CDR3 bases: TGTGCCAGCAGTTTATCGCCCCCCCTAGCGGGAGGTGGCTACGAGCAGTACTTC.

The chain is built from TRBV28 and TRBJ1-1; TRBD1 is a possible D gene (5 bases). The ends were cut back, 1 base at V and 0 bases at J, with 9 bases in the middle. Germline V CDR1 and CDR2: MDHEN, SYDVKM. CDR3 length: 15 amino acids. This chain's CDR3 is CASSLSGRVNTEAFF. The CDR3 DNA follows: TGTGCCAGCAGTTTATCGGGCAGGGTGAACACTGAAGCTTTCTTT.

The chain couples TRBV7-2 to TRBJ2-3, with no clear D. V gave up 1 base and J gave up 3 bases, with 11 bases separating them. The CDR3 runs to 15 residues. Per germline, CDR1 SGHTA and CDR2 FQGNSA. Written as DNA, the CDR3 is TGTGCCAGCAGCTTAGATCCAAGCCGTACAGATACGCAGTATTTT. It translates to CASSLDPSRTDTQYF.

In its sample, this clonotype is medium-sized (0.01 to 0.1%). This chain links TRBV15 with TRBJ2-7, with D unresolved. The CDR3 runs 14 residues. In germline, CDR1 is LNHNV, CDR2 YYDKDF (reference sequence). The V and J ends lost 3 bases and 3 bases respectively, with 12 bases between them. The DNA of the CDR3 is TGTGCCACCAGCAGGAACTCCGTAGGCTACGAGCAGTACTTC. Translated, it gives CATSRNSVGYEQYF.

This clonotype was observed a handful of times. The chain links TRBV6-1 to TRBJ2-3; TRBD2 is a possible D gene (5 bases). This CDR3 region has 13 residues. V was pared by 6 bases and J by 4 bases, with 11 bases between. Looked up from germline, CDR1 is MNHNS and CDR2 is SASEGT. The CDR3 DNA reads TGTGCCAGCAGCGCCGGGGTCGCAGATACGCAGTATTTT. Translation: CASSAGVADTQYF.

This clonotype occurred a few times. Compared with germline, one end of the junction differs, possibly owing to a read error. The chain couples TRBV6-1 to TRBJ1-2; 10 bases fit TRBD1. Germline lookup yields CDR1 MNHNS and CDR2 SASEGT. The CDR3 is 14 amino acids. CDR3 nucleotide sequence: TGTGCCAGCAGAGAAGACAGGGGGCACTATGGCTACACCTTC. Translating gives CASREDRGHYGYTF.

This rearrangement joins TRBV25-1 to TRBJ2-1; D is perhaps TRBD1 (7 bases). Trimming took 4 bases from V and 4 from J, leaving 17 bases between them. Germline V CDR1 and CDR2: MGHDK, SYGVNS. CDR3 length: 16 residues. The CDR3 coding sequence is TGTGCCAGCAGTGGATCTATTCCAGGGGGGTACAATGAGCAGTTCTTC. Encoded protein: CASSGSIPGGYNEQFF.

The gene calls are TRBV20-1 and TRBJ2-1, with TRBD2 identical over 11 bases. CDR3 length: 14 residues. CDR1 is DFQATT and CDR2 is SNEGSKA in the germline V gene (reference sequence). With V trimmed by 7 bases and J by 1 base, 3 bases remained unmatched. The CDR3 nucleotides read TGCAGTGTTAGCGGGAGGGGGTCCTACAATGAGCAGTTCTTC. This gives the protein CSVSGRGSYNEQFF.

In its sample, this clonotype ranks as medium-sized. CDR3 nucleotides: TGTGCCACCAGCAGGATGGACGGGTGGGATCAGCCCCAGCATTTT. Its translation is CATSRMDGWDQPQHF. The V call is TRBV15, the J call TRBJ1-5; D ambiguous. V shed 3 bases and J shed 5 bases, with 14 bases lying between them. Germline CDR1 reads LNHNV; CDR2 reads YYDKDF (reference sequence). The CDR3 is 15 residues long.

The rearrangement joins TRBV27 to TRBJ2-3; 12 nucleotides line up with TRBD2. Unmatched junction bases numbered 9, after V lost 5 bases and J lost 6 bases. CDR1 is MNHEY and CDR2 is SMNVEV in the germline V gene (reference sequence). The CDR3 has 16 amino acids. The CDR3 protein is CASSQPTSGSADTQYF. DNA for the CDR3: TGTGCCAGCAGTCAGCCGACTAGCGGGAGCGCCGATACGCAGTATTTT.

The J gene is TRBJ2-3, the V gene TRBV20-1; no reliable D call. Germline values: CDR1 DFQATT, CDR2 SNEGSKA (reference sequence). Trimming took off 1 base at V and 2 bases at J, with 10 bases between the two ends. This CDR3 region has 14 residues. As DNA, the CDR3 is TGCAGTGCTAGAGCTATGTTTTCCACAGATACGCAGTATTTT. Encoded protein: CSARAMFSTDTQYF.

This clonotype has just one count. The chain employs TRBV19 and TRBJ2-5, with TRBD2 identical over 10 bases. V dropped 4 bases and J dropped 6; count of bases not matched to a gene: 8. The CDR3 is 15 residues long. Germline-derived CDR1 and CDR2 are LNHDA and SQIVND (reference sequence). CDR3 loop: CASSRKGLAIQTQYF. The CDR3 nucleotides read TGTGCCAGTAGTAGAAAGGGACTAGCGATCCAGACCCAGTACTTC.

This chain links TRBV6-1 with TRBJ1-3; TRBD1 matches at 7 bases. V gave up 8 bases and J gave up 0 bases; unmatched junction bases: 4. Germline V gives CDR1 MNHNS, CDR2 SASEGT. This CDR3 is built from 14 residues. The CDR3: CASRRTGSGNTIYF. The DNA for the CDR3 is TGTGCCAGCCGAAGGACAGGCTCTGGAAACACCATATATTTT.

Only one count was recorded for this clonotype. The chain combines TRBV10-3 with TRBJ2-3; D is possibly TRBD1 (7 bases). Germline CDR1 is ENHRY and CDR2 is SYGVKD. Trimming removed 6 bases from V and 4 bases from J, with 14 bases in between. The CDR3 consists of 14 residues. The CDR3 DNA follows: TGTGCCATCAGGTCGCGGGACAGTTCAGATACGCAGTATTTT. This sequence encodes CAIRSRDSSDTQYF.